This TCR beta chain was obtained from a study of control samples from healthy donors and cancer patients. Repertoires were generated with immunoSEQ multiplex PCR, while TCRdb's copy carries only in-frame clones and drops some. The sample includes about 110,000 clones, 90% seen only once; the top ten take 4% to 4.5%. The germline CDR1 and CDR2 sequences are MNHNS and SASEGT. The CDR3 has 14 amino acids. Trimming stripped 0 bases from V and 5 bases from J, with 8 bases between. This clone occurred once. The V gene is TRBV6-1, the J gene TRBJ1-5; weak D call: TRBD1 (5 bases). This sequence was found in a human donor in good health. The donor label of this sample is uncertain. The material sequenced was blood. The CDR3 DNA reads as TGTGCCAGCAGTGAAGCGGGGGGATATCAGCCCCAGCATTTT. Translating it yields CASSEAGGYQPQHF.